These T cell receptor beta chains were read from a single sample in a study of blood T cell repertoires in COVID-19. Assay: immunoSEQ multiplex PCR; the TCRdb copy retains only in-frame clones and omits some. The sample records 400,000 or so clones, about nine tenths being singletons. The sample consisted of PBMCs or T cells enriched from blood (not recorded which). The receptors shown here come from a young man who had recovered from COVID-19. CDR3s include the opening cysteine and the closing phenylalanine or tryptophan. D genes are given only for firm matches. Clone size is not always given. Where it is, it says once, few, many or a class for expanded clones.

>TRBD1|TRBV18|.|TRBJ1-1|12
TGTGCCAGCTCAGGGACAGGGTCTGAAGCTTTCTTT
CASSGTGSEAFF
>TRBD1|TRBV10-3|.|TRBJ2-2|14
TGTGCCATCTCTGGGACAGCGAACACCGGGGAGCTGTTTTTT
CAISGTANTGELFF
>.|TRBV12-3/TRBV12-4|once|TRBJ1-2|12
TGTGCCAGCAGCGAGACAGACTATGGCTACACCTTC
CASSETDYGYTF
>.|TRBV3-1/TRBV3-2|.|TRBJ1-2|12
TGTGCCAGCAGCCAAGATCACAATCGCTACACCTTC
CASSQDHNRYTF
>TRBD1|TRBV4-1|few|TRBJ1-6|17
TGCGCCAGCAGCCAAGACGCCGGGACAGGGGACTATTCACCCCTCCACTTT
CASSQDAGTGDYSPLHF
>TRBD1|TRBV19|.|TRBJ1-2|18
TGTGCCAGTAGTATAGGTCCGACAGGGACCTACCTATACTATGGCTACACCTTC
CASSIGPTGTYLYYGYTF
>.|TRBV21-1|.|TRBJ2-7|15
TGTGCCAGCAGCAAAAGACAGGGCAAGCCCTACGAGCAGTACTTC
CASSKRQGKPYEQYF
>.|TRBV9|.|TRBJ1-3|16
TGTGCCAGCAGCGCTGGACAGCACGACTCTGGAAACACCATATATTTT
CASSAGQHDSGNTIYF
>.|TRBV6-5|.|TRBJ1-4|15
TGTGCCAGCACTACCTCGACAGACGTTTATGAAAAACTGTTTTTT
CASTTSTDVYEKLFF
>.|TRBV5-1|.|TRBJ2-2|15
TGCGCCAGCACCATAGGCACAGGAACCTCCGGGGAGCTGTTTTTT
CASTIGTGTSGELFF
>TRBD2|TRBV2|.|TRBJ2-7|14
TGTGCCAGCACCACTCAGACTAGCGCTTACGAGCAGTACTTC
CASTTQTSAYEQYF
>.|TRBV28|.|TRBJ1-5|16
TGTGCCAGCAGTTTTCCCCAGGCCGGTTTCAATCAGCCCCAGCATTTT
CASSFPQAGFNQPQHF
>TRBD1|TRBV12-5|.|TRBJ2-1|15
TGTGCTAGTGGCAAGGACAGGGGGACCTACAATGAGCAGTTCTTC
CASGKDRGTYNEQFF